This T cell receptor (beta chain) came from a study of regulatory T cells in long-lasting Graves disease. The CDR3 spans 12 residues. V dropped 3 bases and J dropped 6 bases, with 6 bases sitting between them. Specified time point: newly diagnosed GD, antithyroid drugs for less than 3 months. PBMCs provided the RNA from which the TCR library was made. EDTA tubes received approximately 8.4 milliliters of collected peripheral blood. This clonotype was counted many times. HTBI primers from iRepertoire and Arm-PCR of CDR3 regions yielded the TCR beta libraries. MiXCR was run by TCRdb on the multiplex PCR reads, yielding one entry per CDR3 protein. Among hundreds of thousands of distinct CDR3 sequences listed, 15% to 20% were seen once. This same sample was also part of a study on T cells in Graves' hyperthyroidism and ophthalmopathy. That paper adds: Exclusion of a patient resulted from uncontrolled infection, other autoimmune disease, pregnancy or lactation. Using the HTBI primer set, a first-round RT-PCR was run on the TCR CDR3. Blood also held most thyroid clonotypes expanded beyond 0.001.

This receptor was identified in a woman aged 35-60 years with Graves disease. The sequencing here drew on peripheral blood mononuclear cells (PBMCs), taken at new diagnosis, from a patient treated with antithyroid drugs. The gene calls are TRBV12-3 or TRBV12-4 and TRBJ1-5; no clear D gene. The CDR3 coding sequence is TGTGCCAGCAGTTTCGGGAGTCAGCCCCAGCATTTT. Translating gives CASSFGSQPQHF.